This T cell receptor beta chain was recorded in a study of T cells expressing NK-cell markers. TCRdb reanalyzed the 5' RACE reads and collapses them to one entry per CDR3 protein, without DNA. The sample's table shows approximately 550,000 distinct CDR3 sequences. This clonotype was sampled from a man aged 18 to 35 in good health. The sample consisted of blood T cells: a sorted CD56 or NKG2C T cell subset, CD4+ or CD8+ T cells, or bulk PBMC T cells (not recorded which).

CDR3 region: CASSSLGEQPQHF. The chain couples TRBV7-6 to TRBJ1-5. The CDR3 is 13 residues long. The germline V gene encodes CDR1 SGHVS and CDR2 FNYEAQ.